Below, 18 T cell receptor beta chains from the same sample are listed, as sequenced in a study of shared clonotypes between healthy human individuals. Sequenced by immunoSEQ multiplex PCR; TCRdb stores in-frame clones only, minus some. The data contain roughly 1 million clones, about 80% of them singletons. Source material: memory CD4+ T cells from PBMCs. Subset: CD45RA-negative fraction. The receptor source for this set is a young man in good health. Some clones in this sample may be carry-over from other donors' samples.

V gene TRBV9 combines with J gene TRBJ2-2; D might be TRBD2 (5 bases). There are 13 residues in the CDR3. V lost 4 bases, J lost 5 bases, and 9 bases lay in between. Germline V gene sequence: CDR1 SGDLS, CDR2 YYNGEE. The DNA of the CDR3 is TGTGCCAGCAGCCCTCGGACTACCGGGGAGCTGTTTTTT. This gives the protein CASSPRTTGELFF.

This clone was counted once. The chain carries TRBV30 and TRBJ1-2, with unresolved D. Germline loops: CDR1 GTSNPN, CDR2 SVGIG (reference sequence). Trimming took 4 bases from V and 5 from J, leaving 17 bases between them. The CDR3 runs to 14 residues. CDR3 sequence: CAWKGGLGGYGYTF. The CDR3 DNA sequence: TGTGCCTGGAAGGGAGGGCTTGGAGGTTATGGCTACACCTTC.

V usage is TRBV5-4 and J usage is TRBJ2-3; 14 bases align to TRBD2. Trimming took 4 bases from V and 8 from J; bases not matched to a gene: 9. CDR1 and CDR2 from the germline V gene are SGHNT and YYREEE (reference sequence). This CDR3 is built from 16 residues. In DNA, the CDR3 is TGTGCCAGCAGCCCGGGACTAGCGGGAGATGCAGGTACGCAGTATTTT. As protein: CASSPGLAGDAGTQYF.

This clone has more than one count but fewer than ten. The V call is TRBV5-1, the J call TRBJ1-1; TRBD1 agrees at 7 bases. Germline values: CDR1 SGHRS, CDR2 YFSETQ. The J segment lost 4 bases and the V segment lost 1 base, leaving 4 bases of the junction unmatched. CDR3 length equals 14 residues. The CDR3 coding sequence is TGCGCCAGCAGCTTGCAGGGGGAGGGCACTGAAGCTTTCTTT. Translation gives CASSLQGEGTEAFF.

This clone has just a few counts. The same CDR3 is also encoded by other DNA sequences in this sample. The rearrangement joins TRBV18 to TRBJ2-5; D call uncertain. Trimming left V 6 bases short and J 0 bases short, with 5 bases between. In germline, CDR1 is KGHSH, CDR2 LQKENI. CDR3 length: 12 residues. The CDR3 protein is CASSQYQETQYF. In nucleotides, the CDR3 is TGTGCCAGCTCCCAGTACCAAGAGACCCAGTACTTC.

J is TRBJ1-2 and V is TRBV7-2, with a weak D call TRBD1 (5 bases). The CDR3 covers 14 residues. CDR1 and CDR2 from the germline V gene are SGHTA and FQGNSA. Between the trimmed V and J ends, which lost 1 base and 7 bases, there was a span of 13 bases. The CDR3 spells CASSLGQLGGGYTF. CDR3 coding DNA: TGTGCCAGCAGCTTAGGACAGCTCGGGGGTGGCTACACCTTC.

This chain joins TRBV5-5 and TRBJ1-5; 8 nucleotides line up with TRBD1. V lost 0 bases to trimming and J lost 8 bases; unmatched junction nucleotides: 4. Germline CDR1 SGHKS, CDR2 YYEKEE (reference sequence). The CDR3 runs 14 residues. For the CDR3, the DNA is TGTGCCAGCAGCTTGGGGGCAGGGGGCGAGCCCCAGCATTTT. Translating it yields CASSLGAGGEPQHF.

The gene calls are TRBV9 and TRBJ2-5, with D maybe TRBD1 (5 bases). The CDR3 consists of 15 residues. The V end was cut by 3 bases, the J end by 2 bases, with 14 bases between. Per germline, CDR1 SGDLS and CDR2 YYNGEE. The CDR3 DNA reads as TGTGCCAGCAGCGGGGGCTTAAGGGCTCAAGAGACCCAGTACTTC. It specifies CASSGGLRAQETQYF.

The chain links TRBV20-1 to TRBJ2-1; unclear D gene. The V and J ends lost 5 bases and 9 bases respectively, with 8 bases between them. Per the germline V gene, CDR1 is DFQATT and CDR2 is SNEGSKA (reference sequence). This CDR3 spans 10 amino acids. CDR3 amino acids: CSAVRREQFF. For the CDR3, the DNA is TGCAGTGCTGTTCGCCGTGAGCAGTTCTTC.

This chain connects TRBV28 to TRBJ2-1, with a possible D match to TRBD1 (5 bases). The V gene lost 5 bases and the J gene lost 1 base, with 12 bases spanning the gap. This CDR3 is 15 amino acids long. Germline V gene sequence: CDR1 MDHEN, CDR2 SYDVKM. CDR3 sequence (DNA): TGTGCCAGCAGTCCCCAGGGCTTTTCCTACAATGAGCAGTTCTTC. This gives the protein CASSPQGFSYNEQFF.

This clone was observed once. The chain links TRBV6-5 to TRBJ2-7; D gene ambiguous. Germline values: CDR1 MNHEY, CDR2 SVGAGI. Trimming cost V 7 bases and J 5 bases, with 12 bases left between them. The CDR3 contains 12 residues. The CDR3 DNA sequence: TGTGCCAGCACGGCAAGAGGTGACGAGCAGTACTTC. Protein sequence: CASTARGDEQYF.

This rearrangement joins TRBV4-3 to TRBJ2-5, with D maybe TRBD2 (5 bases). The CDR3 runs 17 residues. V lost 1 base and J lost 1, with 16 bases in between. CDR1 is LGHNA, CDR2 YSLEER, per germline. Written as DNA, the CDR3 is TGCGCCAGCAGCCAAGGTTCCCGAGCGGACCGCCAAGAGACCCAGTACTTC. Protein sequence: CASSQGSRADRQETQYF.

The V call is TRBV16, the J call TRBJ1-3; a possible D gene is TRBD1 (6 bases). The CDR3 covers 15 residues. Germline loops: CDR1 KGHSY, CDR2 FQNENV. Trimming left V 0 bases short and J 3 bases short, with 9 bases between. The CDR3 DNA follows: TGTGCCAGCAGCCAATCAAGGGGGATTGGAAACACCATATATTTT. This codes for CASSQSRGIGNTIYF. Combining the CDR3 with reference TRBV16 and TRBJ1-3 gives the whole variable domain GEEVAQTPKHLVRGEGQKAKLYCAPIKGHSYVFWYQQVLKNEFKFLISFQNENVFDETGMPKERFSAKCLPNSPCSLEIQATKLEDSAVYFCASSQSRGIGNTIYFGEGSWLTVV.

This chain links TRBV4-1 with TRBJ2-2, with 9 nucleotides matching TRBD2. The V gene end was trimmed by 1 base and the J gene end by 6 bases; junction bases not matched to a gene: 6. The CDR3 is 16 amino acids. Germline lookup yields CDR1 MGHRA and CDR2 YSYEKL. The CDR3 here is CASSQGWGLASGELFF. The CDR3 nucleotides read TGCGCCAGCAGCCAAGGTTGGGGACTAGCATCCGGGGAGCTGTTTTTT.

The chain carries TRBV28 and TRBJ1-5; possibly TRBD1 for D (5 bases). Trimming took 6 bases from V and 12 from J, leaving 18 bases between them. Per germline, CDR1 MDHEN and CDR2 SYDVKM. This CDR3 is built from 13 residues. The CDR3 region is CASSSPSGLLQHF. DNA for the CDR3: TGTGCCAGCAGCTCCCCTTCGGGGCTGCTCCAGCATTTT.

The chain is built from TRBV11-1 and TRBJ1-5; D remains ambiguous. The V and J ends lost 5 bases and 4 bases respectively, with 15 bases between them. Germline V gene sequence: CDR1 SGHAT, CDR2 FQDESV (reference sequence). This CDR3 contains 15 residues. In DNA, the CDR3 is TGTGCCAGCAGCCGAACCGACGGGCCGAATCAGCCCCAGCATTTT. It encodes CASSRTDGPNQPQHF.

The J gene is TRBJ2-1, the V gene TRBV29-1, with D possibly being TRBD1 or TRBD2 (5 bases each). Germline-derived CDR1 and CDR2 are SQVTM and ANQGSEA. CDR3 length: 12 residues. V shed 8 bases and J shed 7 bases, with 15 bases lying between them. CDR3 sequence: CSTWDGGNEQFF. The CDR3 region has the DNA TGCAGCACATGGGACGGCGGGAATGAGCAGTTCTTC.

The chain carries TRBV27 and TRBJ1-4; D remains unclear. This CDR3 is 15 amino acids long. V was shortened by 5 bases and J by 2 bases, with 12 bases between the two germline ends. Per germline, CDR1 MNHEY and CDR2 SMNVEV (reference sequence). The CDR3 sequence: CASSTSWRTNEKLFF. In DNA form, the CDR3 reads TGTGCCAGCAGTACTTCCTGGAGGACTAATGAAAAACTGTTTTTT.